Following are 29 T cell receptor beta chains from one sample sequenced in a study of T cells after yellow fever vaccination. Using its own MiXCR run on the 5' RACE reads, TCRdb lists one record per CDR3 protein. The table includes about 550,000 distinct CDR3 sequences, 15% to 20% detected once. The sequences come from PBMCs, collected 15 days after the yellow fever booster vaccination. The origin of the receptors is a man aged 25-40 years who received the YFV17D yellow fever vaccine.

The rearrangement joins TRBV25-1 to TRBJ1-2, with no clear D. The CDR3 is 12 residues long. Trimming took 7 bases from V and 6 from J, leaving 12 bases between them. Germline lookup yields CDR1 MGHDK and CDR2 SYGVNS. CDR3 loop: CASIGGPHGYTF. The CDR3, as DNA: TGTGCCAGCATCGGAGGGCCACATGGCTACACCTTC.

The table lists this clonotype with a few counts. The CDR3 region has the DNA TGCAGTGCTAGAGATCGGCTAGCGGGAGCACTTTACGAGCAGTACTTC. Encoded protein: CSARDRLAGALYEQYF. The chain uses TRBV20-1 and TRBJ2-7; 10 bases align to TRBD2. The CDR3 spans 16 residues. The J segment lost 4 bases and the V segment lost 0 bases, leaving 9 bases of the junction unmatched. Germline V gives CDR1 DFQATT, CDR2 SNEGSKA (reference sequence).

In its sample, this clonotype was seen once. The chain recombines TRBV29-1 with TRBJ1-1, with 7 nucleotides matching TRBD1. Germline trimming cut 7 bases from V and 1 base from J; bases unmatched to any gene: 3. This CDR3 is built from 12 residues. CDR1 and CDR2 from the germline V gene are SQVTM and ANQGSEA. CDR3 DNA sequence: TGCAGCGACCGGACAGGGAACACTGAAGCTTTCTTT. It yields the protein CSDRTGNTEAFF.

V and J are TRBV11-1 and TRBJ2-4; 13 nucleotides match TRBD2. Germline V gene data show CDR1 as SGHAT and CDR2 as FQDESV (reference sequence). V lost 5 bases to trimming and J lost 0 bases; unmatched junction nucleotides: 7. The CDR3 is 18 residues long. DNA of the CDR3: TGTGCCAGCAGCGAGGGACTAGCGGGAACTCTAGCCAAAAACATTCAGTACTTC. It yields the protein CASSEGLAGTLAKNIQYF.

The chain has TRBV28 and TRBJ2-1; possibly TRBD2 for D (6 bases). V gave up 0 bases and J gave up 9 bases, with 21 bases separating them. The CDR3 contains 17 residues. In germline, CDR1 is MDHEN, CDR2 SYDVKM. This chain's CDR3 is CASSLWGPNGSAPEQFF. The CDR3 DNA is TGTGCCAGCAGTTTATGGGGCCCTAACGGGAGTGCTCCTGAGCAGTTCTTC. The complete variable domain, with remaining parts taken from reference TRBV28 and TRBJ2-1, reads DVKVTQSSRYLVKRTGEKVFLECVQDMDHENMFWYRQDPGLGLRLIYFSYDVKMKEKGDIPEGYSVSREKKERFSLILESASTNQTSMYLCASSLWGPNGSAPEQFFGPGTRLTVL.

The sample holds a few counts of this clonotype. J is TRBJ2-1 and V is TRBV7-9; D unclear. This CDR3 has 15 amino acids. CDR1 is SEHNR and CDR2 is FQNEAQ in the germline V gene (reference sequence). V lost 2 bases and J lost 2, with 10 bases in between. The CDR3 loop reads CASSLLGNPYNEQFF. The CDR3 DNA is TGTGCCAGCAGCTTATTGGGGAACCCCTACAATGAGCAGTTCTTC.

There are a few counts of this clonotype. The chain has TRBV4-2 and TRBJ1-6; D remains ambiguous. V shed 1 base and J shed 8 bases, with 12 bases lying between them. The CDR3 covers 15 residues. Germline V gives CDR1 LGHNA, CDR2 YNFKEQ. The CDR3 coding sequence is TGTGCCAGCAGCCAAGGCGGGAAGGTGGATTCACCCCTCCACTTT. It encodes CASSQGGKVDSPLHF.

The J gene is TRBJ2-7, the V gene TRBV20-1, with a weak D call TRBD2 (5 bases). The germline CDR1 and CDR2 sequences are DFQATT and SNEGSKA (reference sequence). The V gene lost 5 bases and the J gene lost 4 bases, with 18 bases spanning the gap. The CDR3 contains 14 residues. CDR3 sequence: CSALPLRAGYEQYF. The CDR3 bases are TGCAGTGCTTTACCCCTGAGGGCTGGTTACGAGCAGTACTTC.

This clonotype was seen a few times. The CDR3 carries no conserved terminal phenylalanine or tryptophan, so it likely arises from a read error. The chain recombines TRBV7-6 with TRBJ2-5; TRBD2 agrees at 9 bases. This CDR3 spans 17 amino acids. Per germline, CDR1 SGHVS and CDR2 FNYEAQ. Trimming at V came to 1 base and at J to 1 base, leaving 7 bases not matched to a gene. CDR3 DNA sequence: TGTGCCAGCAGCTTAGTAGAGACTAGCGGAGCCCAAGAGACCCAGTACCTC. Translating gives CASSLVETSGAQETQYL.

The chain couples TRBV11-2 to TRBJ2-1, with unresolved D. Trimming left V 5 bases short and J 5 bases short, with 16 bases between. Germline CDR1 is SGHAT and CDR2 is FQNNGV. The CDR3 length is 15 residues. CDR3 sequence reads: CASSLSGSLHNEQFF. The CDR3 region has the DNA TGTGCCAGCAGCCTATCGGGTTCGTTACACAATGAGCAGTTCTTC.

The chain is built from TRBV2 and TRBJ2-3; the D gene is possibly TRBD1 (5 bases). Germline-derived CDR1 and CDR2 are SNHLY and FYNNEI. This CDR3 spans 14 amino acids. The V end was cut by 2 bases, the J end by 0 bases, with 6 bases between. This chain's CDR3 is CASSEQGSTDTQYF. The CDR3 coding sequence is TGTGCCAGCAGTGAACAGGGCAGCACAGATACGCAGTATTTT. The full variable domain, its missing parts supplied by reference TRBV2 and TRBJ2-3, is EPEVTQTPSHQVTQMGQEVILRCVPISNHLYFYWYRQILGQKVEFLVSFYNNEISEKSEIFDDQFSVERPDGSNFTLKIRSTKLEDSAMYFCASSEQGSTDTQYFGPGTRLTVL.

V usage is TRBV6-5 and J usage is TRBJ1-5, with TRBD1 matching over 7 bases. The germline V gene encodes CDR1 MNHEY and CDR2 SVGAGI. CDR3 length equals 15 residues. Trimming at V came to 4 bases and at J to 1 base, leaving 4 bases not matched to a gene. The CDR3 sequence is CASSLTGRSNQPQHF. The DNA for the CDR3 is TGTGCCAGCAGTTTGACAGGGCGCAGCAATCAGCCCCAGCATTTT.

The V gene is TRBV20-1, the J gene TRBJ1-1; D gene uncertain. The CDR3 loop spans 13 amino acids. Germline V lookup: CDR1 DFQATT, CDR2 SNEGSKA (reference sequence). V shed 6 bases and J shed 1 base, with 12 bases lying between them. The CDR3 sequence is CSAQKTRNTEAFF. CDR3 sequence (DNA): TGCAGTGCCCAGAAAACCCGGAACACTGAAGCTTTCTTT.

This chain joins TRBV5-1 and TRBJ2-1; 10 bases line up with TRBD2. CDR3 length: 15 amino acids. CDR1 and CDR2 (germline): SGHRS, YFSETQ. The V gene end was trimmed by 0 bases and the J gene end by 6 bases; junction bases not matched to a gene: 3. For the CDR3, the DNA is TGCGCCAGCAGCTTGGGGGCTAGCGGGAGCAATGAGCAGTTCTTC. It is translated as CASSLGASGSNEQFF.

V and J are TRBV18 and TRBJ2-1, with TRBD2 identical over 15 bases. Germline V gene data show CDR1 as KGHSH and CDR2 as LQKENI. The CDR3 loop spans 17 amino acids. V was clipped by 0 bases and J by 4 bases; unmatched bases: 1. CDR3 DNA sequence: TGTGCCAGCTCACCACCGGGACTAGCGGGAGGATACAATGAGCAGTTCTTC. Its protein is CASSPPGLAGGYNEQFF.

The chain is built from TRBV12-3 or TRBV12-4 and TRBJ1-1, with a possible D match to TRBD1 (6 bases). V gave up 3 bases and J gave up 6 bases, with 17 bases separating them. This CDR3 is 15 amino acids long. CDR3 protein: CASSFYQSAGAEAFF. CDR3 nucleotides: TGTGCCAGCAGTTTTTATCAGAGCGCAGGGGCTGAAGCTTTCTTT.

This clonotype occurred a few times. The chain employs TRBV12-5 and TRBJ2-5; TRBD1 is a possible D gene (6 bases). Germline values: CDR1 LGHNT, CDR2 FRNRAP. The CDR3 contains 15 residues. V was clipped by 1 base and J by 5 bases, with 14 bases between them. The CDR3 sequence: CASGLASTGGETQYF. The CDR3 bases are TGTGCTAGTGGTTTGGCCTCGACAGGAGGTGAGACCCAGTACTTC.

In this sample, this clonotype turned up many times. The chain couples TRBV12-3 or TRBV12-4 to TRBJ2-1; D is unresolved. CDR3 length: 15 residues. V was clipped by 6 bases and J by 5 bases, with 17 bases between them. The CDR3 spells CASSPGSTPHNEQFF. DNA of the CDR3: TGTGCCAGCAGCCCCGGGTCCACCCCTCACAATGAGCAGTTCTTC.

This clonotype was seen more than once but under ten times. The V gene is TRBV5-6, the J gene TRBJ2-5; no definite D call. Between the trimmed V and J ends, which lost 1 base and 1 base, there was a span of 5 bases. Per germline, CDR1 SGHDT and CDR2 YYEEEE. This CDR3 has 13 residues. CDR3 residues: CASSLMVQETQYF. The CDR3 DNA reads TGTGCCAGCAGCTTGATGGTCCAAGAGACCCAGTACTTC.

This chain joins TRBV6-1 and TRBJ2-7; 7 bases align to TRBD2. This CDR3 is built from 15 residues. Germline assignment: CDR1 MNHNS and CDR2 SASEGT. The trim removed 5 bases at V and 4 bases at J, leaving 11 bases unmatched. CDR3 in amino acids: CASSPPAGAGYEQYF. The DNA for the CDR3 is TGTGCCAGCAGTCCTCCGGCGGGAGCCGGATACGAGCAGTACTTC.

This chain uses TRBV10-3 with TRBJ2-6; D ambiguous. Trimming pared 8 bases from V and 1 base from J, leaving 9 bases between. This CDR3 is built from 14 residues. Per the germline V gene, CDR1 is ENHRY and CDR2 is SYGVKD. CDR3 nucleotide sequence: TGTGCCATCGGTAAGGCGTCTGGGGCCAACGTCCTGACTTTC. Amino acid sequence: CAIGKASGANVLTF.

The V call is TRBV9, the J call TRBJ2-3; D gene unclear. CDR3 length: 14 residues. V lost 3 bases and J lost 6, with 14 bases in between. Germline CDR1 is SGDLS and CDR2 is YYNGEE. Here the CDR3 DNA reads TGTGCCAGCAGCGCCCAAGGGCTTGGCGATACGCAGTATTTT. Translation: CASSAQGLGDTQYF.

This clonotype was detected a few times. V gene TRBV20-1 combines with J gene TRBJ2-7, with 7 bases lining up with TRBD2. The CDR3 covers 14 residues. Trimming cost V 3 bases and J 3 bases; bases outside gene matches: 8. In germline, CDR1 is DFQATT, CDR2 SNEGSKA (reference sequence). The CDR3 DNA reads as TGCAGTGCTAGGGCTTTCACGGGAGGCTACGAGCAGTACTTC. Residues: CSARAFTGGYEQYF.

This clonotype was detected many times. The CDR3 sequence: CASSLDRGYYNEQFF. The CDR3 DNA reads TGTGCCAGCAGCTTAGACAGGGGGTACTACAATGAGCAGTTCTTC. The rearrangement joins TRBV11-2 to TRBJ2-1; 7 bases agree with TRBD1. V shed 0 bases, J shed 3 bases, and the junction held 2 bases outside the gene matches. The CDR3 loop spans 15 amino acids. Germline V CDR1 and CDR2: SGHAT, FQNNGV.

This clonotype was recorded a few times. The chain is built from TRBV7-9 and TRBJ2-1, with D perhaps matching TRBD2 (6 bases). Germline CDR1 SEHNR, CDR2 FQNEAQ (reference sequence). The V gene lost 0 bases and the J gene lost 14 bases, with 8 bases spanning the gap. The CDR3 extends over 11 amino acids. DNA for the CDR3: TGTGCCAGCAGCTTAGCCGGCGGGGAGTTCTTC. It encodes CASSLAGGEFF.

A few counts support this clonotype. This chain joins TRBV21-1 and TRBJ2-3; the D call TRBD2 from the table was never checked on the DNA. TRBV21-1 is recorded as a pseudogene. CDR3 size: 14 residues. In DNA, the CDR3 is TGTGCCAGCACCCCCTCCCGACCTGCAGATACGCAGTATTTT. It encodes CASTPSRPADTQYF.

V and J are TRBV20-1 and TRBJ2-3, with D uncertain. V lost 2 bases and J 7 bases, leaving 16 bases between the germline ends. The CDR3 extends over 14 amino acids. Germline CDR1 DFQATT, CDR2 SNEGSKA (reference sequence). CDR3 DNA sequence: TGCAGTGCTAGATCCCACTTAGCTGACTATACGCAGTATTTT. Translation: CSARSHLADYTQYF.

This clonotype was seen only a few times. V and J are TRBV20-1 and TRBJ2-1; D is unclear. V was pared by 3 bases and J by 5 bases, with 8 bases between. The germline CDR1 and CDR2 sequences are DFQATT and SNEGSKA (reference sequence). The CDR3 runs 12 residues. The CDR3 sequence: CSASYGNNEQFF. For the CDR3, the DNA is TGCAGTGCTAGTTACGGAAACAATGAGCAGTTCTTC.

This clonotype was counted at least ten times. The J gene is TRBJ2-5, the V gene TRBV18, with unresolved D. The V gene lost 8 bases and the J gene lost 3 bases, with 10 bases spanning the gap. The CDR3 is made up of 12 amino acids. The V gene's germline CDR1 is KGHSH and CDR2 LQKENI. This chain's CDR3 is CASSPGEETQYF. In nucleotides, the CDR3 is TGTGCCAGCAGTCCCGGCGAAGAGACCCAGTACTTC.